This T cell receptor beta chain was documented in a study of CD8+ T cells in alopecia areata. Study overall: A 6-month period off drug followed tofacitinib, which lasted 6 to 18 months.

Study-level points and caveats: Scalp repertoires also include resident alphabeta T cells from normal skin. In patients, TCRs were shared less clearly than in mice, and HLA may possibly be involved.

Treatment here: oral pan-JAK inhibitor, 5-10 mg twice daily. Obtained from alopecia areata patients were lesional scalp punch biopsies along with peripheral blood. The ends were cut back, 4 bases at V and 3 bases at J, with 15 bases in the middle. There are 15 residues in the CDR3. Germline V gene sequence: CDR1 SGHDN, CDR2 FVKESK. As concerns this clone: Antigen specificity is unknown.

RNA was isolated and reverse transcribed to cDNA, the sequencing template. Generated by immunoSEQ multiplex PCR, the TCRdb table keeps only in-frame clones and is missing some. This repertoire shows around 200,000 clones, roughly 50% found once; its top ten account for approximately 11%. Specimen: CD8+ T cells sorted from blood, collected at week 24, from a patient treated with tofacitinib. The sequence derives from a human donor with alopecia areata. The chain employs TRBV14 and TRBJ1-2; D may be TRBD1 (6 bases). The CDR3 spells CASSLGGASDYGYTF. As DNA, the CDR3 is TGTGCCAGCAGCCTTGGGGGGGCGAGCGACTATGGCTACACCTTC.